This T cell receptor (beta chain) was captured by sequencing in a study of vaccination effects on CD4 cells after COVID-19. Study details: They grew two million PBMC in each well, adding 10 IU/ml IL-2 and 8.5 to 10 ug/ml peptides. Study conclusions and caveats: The study found marked clonal contraction of infection- and vaccine-induced clones late after vaccination.

Worth noting for this clone: No antigen is known for it.

Germline CDR1 reads MGHRA; CDR2 reads YSYEKL. Trimming stripped 8 bases from V and 6 bases from J, with 12 bases between. CDR3 length: 12 residues. With nine to eleven days of culture completed, CD4+ T cells were isolated. Each participant was administered two doses of either the BNT162b2 or the mRNA-1273 vaccine. The healthy vaccine recipients, who had no prior SARS-CoV-2 infection, showed negative nucleocapsid antibodies. Cultures had half their medium replaced with IL-2 medium on days 3 and 7. Produced via immunoSEQ multiplex PCR; TCRdb's table is partial and in-frame only. The data contain roughly 40,000 clones, around 71% of them singletons.

This TCR was recovered from a human donor who received a COVID-19 vaccine. The sample here was CD4+ T cells from PBMCs cultured without peptide, taken after COVID-19 vaccination. This sequence joins TRBV4-1 and TRBJ2-3; D ambiguous. The CDR3 region is CASGQIGDTQYF. The CDR3 DNA is TGCGCCAGCGGTCAGATCGGGGATACGCAGTATTTT.